The 2 T cell receptor beta chains reported below all come from one sample, sequenced in a study of blood T cell repertoires in COVID-19. Produced via immunoSEQ multiplex PCR; TCRdb's table is partial and in-frame only. Found here are about 300,000 clones, about nine tenths of them singletons; the top ten hold 1.5% to 2%. Sequencing input: peripheral blood. The origin of the receptors is a woman in her 30s with COVID-19, enrolled during active disease.

The chain couples TRBV19 to TRBJ1-3; a weak D match, TRBD1 (6 bases). Germline values: CDR1 LNHDA, CDR2 SQIVND (reference sequence). CDR3 size: 15 residues. The V gene lost 4 bases and the J gene lost 0 bases, with 10 bases spanning the gap. Written as DNA, the CDR3 is TGTGCCAGTAGTACCGGACAGACCTCTGGAAACACCATATATTTT. Protein product: CASSTGQTSGNTIYF.

This clone was picked up many times. This sample includes further DNA sequences coding for the same CDR3. The chain links TRBV6-4 to TRBJ2-3; 11 bases are shared with TRBD1. The J segment lost 4 bases and the V segment lost 0 bases, leaving 0 bases of the junction unmatched. The CDR3 consists of 15 residues. Germline CDR1 reads MRHNA; CDR2 reads SNTAGT. The CDR3 nucleotides read TGTGCCAGCAGTGACTCGGGACAGGGGGCAGATACGCAGTATTTT. This encodes CASSDSGQGADTQYF.